The TCR beta chain described here comes from a study of cytomegalovirus exposure and HLA in healthy donors. Study at large: The 120 or so validation repertoires matched the roughly 650 first-cohort repertoires in platform, a later analysis reported. The study's findings and limits: In vitro data verified three CMV-associated chains as specific for CMV antigens. Rarity characterized most TCR sequences, yet some public TCRs appeared in many donors. According to a later analysis, TCR clusters from the first cohort tended to co-occur in the roughly 110 validation repertoires.

A remark on this clone: Its antigen is not known.

This CDR3 has 14 residues. V gave up 3 bases and J gave up 5 bases, with 13 bases separating them. CDR1 is MNHNS, CDR2 SASEGT, per germline. Generated by immunoSEQ multiplex PCR, the TCRdb table keeps only in-frame clones and is missing some. The sample contains some 140,000 clones, about 90% of which appear only once. V and J are TRBV6-1 and TRBJ2-5; TRBD2 is a possible D gene (5 bases). The sequence came from a woman under 40 in good health and CMV-seropositive. Input material: PBMCs. The CDR3 here is CASSDSRAEETQYF. The CDR3 coding sequence is TGTGCCAGCAGTGATTCGAGGGCGGAGGAGACCCAGTACTTC.